These T cell receptor beta chains were read from a single sample in a study of beta chain features in type 1 diabetes. This table comes from immunoSEQ multiplex PCR, and its TCRdb copy is limited to in-frame clones, with some not included. Among approximately 150,000 clones listed, more than 9% were seen once. Material for sequencing was naive CD4+ T cells from blood. The receptors shown here come from a man aged 18 to 29 in good health. The CDR3 runs from the conserved cysteine through the conserved F or W. The D gene is left open where the match is weak. A row's size may be missing; if present it is once, few, many or a size class.

-	-	12	TRBV7-9	TRBJ2-5	CASSLVAETQYF	TGTGCCAGCAGCTTAGTGGCCGAGACCCAGTACTTC
-	few	14	TRBV5-8	TRBJ2-2	CASIKGLLTGELFF	TGTGCCAGCATTAAGGGACTCCTCACCGGGGAGCTGTTTTTT
TRBD1	few	18	TRBV11-2	TRBJ2-1	CASSLGGTARSSYNEQFF	TGTGCCAGCAGCTTAGGGGGGACAGCCAGGAGCTCCTACAATGAGCAGTTCTTC
TRBD1	few	14	TRBV28	TRBJ2-3	CASSRQGGTDTQYF	TGTGCCAGCAGTCGACAGGGTGGCACAGATACGCAGTATTTT
TRBD2	few	15	TRBV6-5	TRBJ2-3	CASSFRGGSTDTQYF	TGTGCCAGCAGTTTCCGCGGGGGGAGCACAGATACGCAGTATTTT
-	few	17	TRBV7-9	TRBJ1-3	CASSLASGAISGNTIYF	TGTGCCAGCAGCTTAGCCTCAGGGGCTATCTCTGGAAACACCATATATTTT
-	-	16	TRBV5-8	TRBJ1-1	CASSPRIFRRNTEAFF	TGTGCCAGCAGCCCCCGGATATTTCGGAGAAACACTGAAGCTTTCTTT
-	-	12	TRBV11-2	TRBJ2-3	CASSPGADTQYF	TGTGCCAGCAGCCCAGGGGCAGATACGCAGTATTTT
TRBD1	-	16	TRBV7-2	TRBJ2-3	CAGSSRTGGATDTQYF	TGTGCCGGCAGCTCGCGGACAGGGGGGGCCACAGATACGCAGTATTTT
TRBD2	-	16	TRBV5-1	TRBJ2-1	CASSLSTSGVYNEQFF	TGCGCCAGCAGCTTGTCCACTAGCGGGGTATACAATGAGCAGTTCTTC
-	few	16	TRBV5-1	TRBJ2-1	CASSLVAGGPYNEQFF	TGCGCCAGCAGCTTGGTGGCAGGGGGGCCCTACAATGAGCAGTTCTTC
-	few	12	TRBV7-2	TRBJ2-3	CASSPAVDTQYF	TGTGCCAGCAGCCCGGCGGTAGATACGCAGTATTTT
-	-	15	TRBV6-5	TRBJ1-1	CASSSIRTTGTEAFF	TGTGCCAGCAGTTCGATTAGGACAACGGGCACTGAAGCTTTCTTT
-	-	14	TRBV4-2	TRBJ2-7	CASSSPIETYEQYF	TGTGCCAGCTCAAGTCCCATAGAGACCTACGAGCAGTACTTC
-	-	17	TRBV4-3	TRBJ2-5	CASSQFRDSPRGETQYF	TGCGCCAGCAGCCAATTCCGGGACTCTCCACGAGGGGAGACCCAGTACTTC